This T cell receptor beta chain was sequenced for a study of blood T cell repertoires in COVID-19. In the study's own analysis: Using reference gene primer amplification, nucleated cell counts were estimated. Sequencing was performed with immunoSEQ multiplex PCR; in TCRdb, only in-frame clones are kept and a portion is missing. The D gene and trimming were derived from the DNA, and the V and J assignments and clone size from that table. The sample holds 130,000 or so clones, roughly 90% seen once. Sequencing was done on a sample of peripheral blood. This clonotype was sampled from a man aged 45-65 years with active or convalescent COVID-19.

DNA for the CDR3: TGTGCCAGCAGCTCATTGAGAACAGGGAAGGCGCCTTACAATGAGCAGTTCTTC. As protein: CASSSLRTGKAPYNEQFF. The chain joins TRBV11-2 to TRBJ2-1, with D possibly TRBD1 on 6 matching bases. CDR1 and CDR2 from the germline V gene are SGHAT and FQNNGV. The CDR3 loop spans 18 amino acids. Between the trimmed V and J ends, which lost 4 bases and 4 bases, there was a span of 23 bases.